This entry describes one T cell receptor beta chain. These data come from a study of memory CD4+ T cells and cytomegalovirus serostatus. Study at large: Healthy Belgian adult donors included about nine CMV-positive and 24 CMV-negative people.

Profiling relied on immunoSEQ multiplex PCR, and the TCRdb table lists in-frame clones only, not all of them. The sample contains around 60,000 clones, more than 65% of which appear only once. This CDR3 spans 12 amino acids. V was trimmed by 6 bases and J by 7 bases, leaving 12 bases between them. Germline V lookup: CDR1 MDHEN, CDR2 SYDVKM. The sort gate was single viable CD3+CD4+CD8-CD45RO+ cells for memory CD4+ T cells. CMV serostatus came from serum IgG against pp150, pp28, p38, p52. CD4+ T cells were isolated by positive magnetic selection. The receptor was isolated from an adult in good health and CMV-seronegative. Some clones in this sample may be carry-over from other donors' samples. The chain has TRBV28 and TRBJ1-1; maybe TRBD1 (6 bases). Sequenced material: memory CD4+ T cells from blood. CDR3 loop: CASSGQLIEAFF. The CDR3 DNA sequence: TGTGCCAGCAGCGGACAGTTAATTGAAGCTTTCTTT. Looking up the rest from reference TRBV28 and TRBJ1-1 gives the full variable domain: DVKVTQSSRYLVKRTGEKVFLECVQDMDHENMFWYRQDPGLGLRLIYFSYDVKMKEKGDIPEGYSVSREKKERFSLILESASTNQTSMYLCASSGQLIEAFFGQGTRLTVV.